This T cell receptor (beta chain) was documented in a study of PD-1 blockade in classical Hodgkin lymphoma. Study observations and caveats: Exclusion was applied to patients who started nivolumab under 1 year after ASCT. The study reported lower baseline TCR diversity in newly diagnosed patients than in healthy donors.

Time point noted: cycle 4 day 1 (C4D1), after more than five weeks of nivolumab. All patients relapsed after autologous stem cell transplantation, and brentuximab vedotin exposure varied. Best responses were complete response, partial response or progressive disease. CDR1 and CDR2 (germline): LNHDA, SQIVND (reference sequence). CDR3 length: 15 amino acids. V lost 5 bases, J lost 3 bases, and 0 bases stayed unmatched. Only in-frame clones appear in the TCRdb table, and some are missing; sequencing was by immunoSEQ multiplex PCR. The repertoire has about 44,000 clones, around two thirds of them found once; the top ten carry approximately 2.8%. The sample holds many counts of this clone. What it recognizes is unknown.

The genes are TRBV19 and TRBJ2-1, with 14 bases fitting TRBD2. Sequencing used peripheral blood mononuclear cells (PBMCs), obtained before the fourth cycle of nivolumab. This sequence originates from a human donor with classical Hodgkin lymphoma. DNA for the CDR3: TGTGCCAGTAGTGGGACTAGCGGGAGCTACAATGAGCAGTTCTTC. Protein product: CASSGTSGSYNEQFF.